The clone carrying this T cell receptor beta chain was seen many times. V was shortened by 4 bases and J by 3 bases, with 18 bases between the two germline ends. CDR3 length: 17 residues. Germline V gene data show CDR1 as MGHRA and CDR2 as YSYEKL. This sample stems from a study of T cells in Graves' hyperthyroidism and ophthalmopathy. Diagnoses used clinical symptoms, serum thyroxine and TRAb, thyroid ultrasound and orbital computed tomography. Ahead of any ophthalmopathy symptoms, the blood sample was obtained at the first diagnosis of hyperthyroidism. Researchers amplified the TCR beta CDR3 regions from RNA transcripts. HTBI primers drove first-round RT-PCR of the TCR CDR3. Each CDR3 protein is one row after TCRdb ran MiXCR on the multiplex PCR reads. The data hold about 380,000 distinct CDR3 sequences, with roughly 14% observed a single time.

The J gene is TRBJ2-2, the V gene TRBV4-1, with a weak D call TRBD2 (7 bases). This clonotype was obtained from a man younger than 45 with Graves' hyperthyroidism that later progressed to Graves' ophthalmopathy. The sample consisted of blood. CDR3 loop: CASSLRFTGGDTGELFF. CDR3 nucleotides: TGCGCCAGCAGCCTTCGGTTCACGGGGGGCGACACCGGGGAGCTGTTTTTT.